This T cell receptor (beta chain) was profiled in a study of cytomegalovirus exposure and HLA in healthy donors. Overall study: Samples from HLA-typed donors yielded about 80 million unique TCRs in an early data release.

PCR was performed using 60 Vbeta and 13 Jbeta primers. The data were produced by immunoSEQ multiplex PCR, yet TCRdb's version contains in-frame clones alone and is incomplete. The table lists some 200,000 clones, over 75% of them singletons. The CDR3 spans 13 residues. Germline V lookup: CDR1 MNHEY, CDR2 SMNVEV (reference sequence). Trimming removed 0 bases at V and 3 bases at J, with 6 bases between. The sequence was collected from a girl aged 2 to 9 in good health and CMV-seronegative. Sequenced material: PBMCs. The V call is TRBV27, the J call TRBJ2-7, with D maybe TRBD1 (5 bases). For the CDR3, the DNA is TGTGCCAGCAGTTTATCCAGGGTCTACGAGCAGTACTTC. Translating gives CASSLSRVYEQYF.